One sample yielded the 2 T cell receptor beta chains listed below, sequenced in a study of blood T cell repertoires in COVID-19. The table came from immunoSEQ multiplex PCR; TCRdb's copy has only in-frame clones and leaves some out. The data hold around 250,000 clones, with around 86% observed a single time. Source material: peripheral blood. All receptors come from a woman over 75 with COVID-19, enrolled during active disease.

CDR3 residues: CASSRLTGIDNEKLFF. In nucleotides, the CDR3 is TGTGCCAGCAGTCGCCTGACAGGGATCGATAATGAAAAACTGTTTTTT. The chain links TRBV2 to TRBJ1-4, with 7 positions matching TRBD1. Germline assignment: CDR1 SNHLY and CDR2 FYNNEI. This CDR3 comprises 16 residues. V was pared by 5 bases and J by 4 bases, with 10 bases of the junction left unmatched.

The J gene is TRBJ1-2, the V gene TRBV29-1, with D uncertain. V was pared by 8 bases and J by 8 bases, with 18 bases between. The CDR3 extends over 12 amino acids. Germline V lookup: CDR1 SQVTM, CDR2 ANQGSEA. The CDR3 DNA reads TGCAGCTCAATATCCACGATGGAGGGCTACACCTTC. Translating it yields CSSISTMEGYTF. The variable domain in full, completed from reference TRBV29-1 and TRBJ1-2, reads SAVISQKPSRDICQRGTSLTIQCQVDSQVTMMFWYRQQPGQSLTLIATANQGSEATYESGFVIDKFPISRPNLTFSTLTVSNMSPEDSSIYLCSSISTMEGYTFGSGTRLTVV.